This T cell receptor (beta chain) was retrieved from a study of cytomegalovirus exposure and HLA in healthy donors. Points from the study as a whole: Several V segments, TRBV6-2 and TRBV6-3 among them, could not be told apart and were dropped.

Trimming cost V 5 bases and J 6 bases; bases outside gene matches: 4. CDR1 is SGHAT, CDR2 FQNNGV, per germline. The CDR3 covers 14 residues. Worth noting for this clone: The antigen is unknown.

60 Vbeta and 13 Jbeta primers were used in PCR. The assay was immunoSEQ multiplex PCR, and TCRdb's table has in-frame clones only and misses some. The data contain 150,000 to 200,000 clones, around 70% of them seen just once; the ten biggest clones take up 4.7%. The receptor was isolated from a man aged 18-30 years in good health and CMV-seropositive. The sample was PBMCs. V and J are TRBV11-2 and TRBJ2-2, with 9 nucleotides matching TRBD1. CDR3 sequence reads: CASSPGQGAGELFF. The DNA for the CDR3 is TGTGCCAGCAGCCCGGGACAGGGTGCCGGGGAGCTGTTTTTT.